The clone carrying this T cell receptor beta chain was counted between two and nine times. Per germline, CDR1 SGHRS and CDR2 YFSETQ. The trim removed 6 bases at V and 6 bases at J, leaving 12 bases unmatched. The CDR3 loop spans 14 amino acids. Profiling relied on immunoSEQ multiplex PCR, and the TCRdb table lists in-frame clones only, not all of them. This table has 120,000 or so clones, around 83% appearing once. The data stem from a study of PD-1 blockade in mismatch repair-deficient tumors. The sample in question was peripheral blood, obtained 44 weeks after starting pembrolizumab. The gene calls are TRBV5-1 and TRBJ2-7, with TRBD2 matching 7 bases. The sequence derives from an adult with mismatch repair-deficient cancer. The DNA for the CDR3 is TGCGCCAGCACGAACCCGGCGGGGGTCGGCGAGCAGTACTTC. It encodes CASTNPAGVGEQYF.